The clone carrying this T cell receptor (beta chain) was seen a few times. Its antigen is as yet unknown. TCRdb redid the calling of the 5' RACE reads with MiXCR, one entry per CDR3 protein. This sample has 450,000 or so distinct CDR3 sequences, with 14% found just once. The CDR3 totals 15 residues. Trimming stripped 2 bases from V and 5 bases from J, with 15 bases between. CDR1 is SEHNR and CDR2 is FQNEAQ in the germline V gene (reference sequence). The sample is drawn from a study of identical twins. Study-level findings and limits: Invariant MAIT and iNKT cells may have partly biased zero-insertion analyses.

Only healthy Caucasians were included as donors. These data were likewise used in another study, on yellow fever vaccine responses in identical twins.

This clonotype was obtained from a woman younger than 35 in good health. The V gene is TRBV7-9, the J gene TRBJ1-1, with D perhaps TRBD1 (5 bases). Sample: CD4+ T cells sorted from blood. The CDR3 coding sequence is TGTGCCAGCAGCTTACTCACGACAGAGGGGACTGAAGCTTTCTTT. Translation gives CASSLLTTEGTEAFF. Complete variable domain (other parts from reference TRBV7-9 and TRBJ1-1): DTGVSQNPRHKITKRGQNVTFRCDPISEHNRLYWYRQTLGQGPEFLTYFQNEAQLEKSRLLSDRFSAERPKGSFSTLEIQRTEQGDSAMYLCASSLLTTEGTEAFFGQGTRLTVV.